One sample yielded the 15 T cell receptor beta chains listed below, sequenced in a study of blood T cell repertoires in COVID-19. Profiling relied on immunoSEQ multiplex PCR, and the TCRdb table lists in-frame clones only, not all of them. The table records about 130,000 clones, 60% to 85% of them present only once. Sequencing input: peripheral blood. The receptors were gathered from a man older than 75 with acute or convalescent COVID-19.

This clone was seen only a few times. The CDR3 loop reads CASSSPGSAGDTQYF. As DNA, the CDR3 is TGTGCCAGCAGCTCCCCGGGGTCTGCCGGAGATACGCAGTATTTT. This chain links TRBV5-6 with TRBJ2-3, with D possibly matching TRBD2 (5 bases). The germline CDR1 and CDR2 sequences are SGHDT and YYEEEE. Trimming took 3 bases from V and 5 from J, leaving 16 bases between them. This CDR3 spans 15 amino acids. Using reference TRBV5-6 and TRBJ2-3 for the parts outside the CDR3, the full variable domain is DAGVTQSPTHLIKTRGQQVTLRCSPKSGHDTVSWYQQALGQGPQFIFQYYEEEERQRGNFPDRFSGHQFPNYSSELNVNALLLGDSALYLCASSSPGSAGDTQYFGPGTRLTVL.

The gene calls are TRBV9 and TRBJ2-2; 13 nucleotides align to TRBD2. The CDR3 sequence is 20 residues long. The germline gives CDR1 SGDLS, CDR2 YYNGEE. J was trimmed by 1 base and V by 2 bases; bases with no gene match: 11. CDR3 amino acids: CASSVHYGLAGDLNTGELFF. Written as DNA, the CDR3 is TGTGCCAGCAGCGTTCACTATGGACTAGCGGGGGACCTGAACACCGGGGAGCTGTTTTTT. The entire variable domain, with the rest obtained from reference TRBV9 and TRBJ2-2, is as follows: DSGVTQTPKHLITATGQRVTLRCSPRSGDLSVYWYQQSLDQGLQFLIQYYNGEERAKGNILERFSAQQFPDLHSELNLSSLELGDSALYFCASSVHYGLAGDLNTGELFFGEGSRLTVL.

The rearrangement uses TRBV6-4 and TRBJ2-6, with D perhaps matching TRBD1 (6 bases). The CDR3 loop spans 16 amino acids. Germline V gives CDR1 MRHNA, CDR2 SNTAGT. V lost 0 bases to trimming and J lost 3 bases, with 9 bases between them. The CDR3 nucleotides are TGTGCCAGCAGTGACTCGCCAGGGGATGGGGCCAACGTCCTGACTTTC. This codes for CASSDSPGDGANVLTF.

This chain links TRBV9 with TRBJ2-1; perhaps TRBD1 as D (5 bases). Germline V gene data show CDR1 as SGDLS and CDR2 as YYNGEE. Trimming pared 2 bases from V and 9 bases from J, leaving 12 bases between. The CDR3 contains 13 residues. The DNA for the CDR3 is TGTGCCAGCAGCGTTCTGGGGCAGGGTGAGCAGTTCTTC. This translates into CASSVLGQGEQFF.

This sequence joins TRBV7-9 and TRBJ2-5, with a possible D match to TRBD2 (7 bases). Trimming shortened V by 6 bases and J by 2 bases, and 19 bases separated the two germline ends. CDR1 and CDR2 from the germline V gene are SEHNR and FQNEAQ (reference sequence). The CDR3 loop spans 16 amino acids. The chain's CDR3 is CASSRGSAGEQETQYF. CDR3 nucleotides: TGTGCCAGCAGTAGGGGGTCGGCGGGGGAACAAGAGACCCAGTACTTC.

The chain has TRBV12-3 or TRBV12-4 and TRBJ1-6, with D possibly matching TRBD1 (5 bases). The length of the CDR3 is 13 residues. V dropped 2 bases and J dropped 7 bases, with 6 bases sitting between them. DNA for the CDR3: TGTGCCAGCAGTTTAAAGGGGAATTCACCCCTCCACTTT. Its translation is CASSLKGNSPLHF.

This chain joins TRBV5-1 and TRBJ1-5; 7 bases are shared with TRBD1. The J segment lost 5 bases and the V segment lost 2 bases, leaving 1 base of the junction unmatched. The germline gives CDR1 SGHRS, CDR2 YFSETQ. This CDR3 spans 13 amino acids. The DNA for the CDR3 is TGCGCCAGCAGCTTTGACAGGGATCAGCCCCAGCATTTT. Its translation: CASSFDRDQPQHF.

V and J are TRBV5-1 and TRBJ2-1; D gene ambiguous. Germline loops: CDR1 SGHRS, CDR2 YFSETQ. The ends were cut back, 2 bases at V and 3 bases at J, with 9 bases in the middle. CDR3 length: 14 amino acids. CDR3 amino acids: CASSFETFYNEQFF. CDR3 sequence (DNA): TGCGCCAGCAGCTTTGAAACTTTCTACAATGAGCAGTTCTTC.

The chain combines TRBV5-1 with TRBJ2-2; TRBD2 is a possible D gene (6 bases). CDR1 is SGHRS and CDR2 is YFSETQ in the germline V gene. With 2 bases removed from V and 4 bases from J, the gap between germline ends came to 9 bases. The CDR3 extends over 14 amino acids. As DNA, the CDR3 is TGCGCCAGCAGCTTTACCGGGGGCACCGGGGAGCTGTTTTTT. The encoded protein is CASSFTGGTGELFF.

This clone was counted only a few times. The chain carries TRBV2 and TRBJ2-2; maybe TRBD1 (6 bases). The CDR3 runs to 14 residues. Trimming shortened V by 6 bases and J by 7 bases, and 15 bases separated the two germline ends. In germline, CDR1 is SNHLY, CDR2 FYNNEI. Here the CDR3 reads CASRDSGYLGELFF. CDR3 coding DNA: TGTGCCAGCAGGGACAGTGGCTACCTCGGGGAGCTGTTTTTT. Full variable domain (outside the CDR3, taken from reference TRBV2 and TRBJ2-2): EPEVTQTPSHQVTQMGQEVILRCVPISNHLYFYWYRQILGQKVEFLVSFYNNEISEKSEIFDDQFSVERPDGSNFTLKIRSTKLEDSAMYFCASRDSGYLGELFFGEGSRLTVL.

V is TRBV12-3 or TRBV12-4 and J is TRBJ2-1; D perhaps matches TRBD2 (5 bases). Between the trimmed V and J ends, which lost 7 bases and 8 bases, there was a span of 12 bases. The CDR3 totals 12 residues. The CDR3 DNA reads TGTGCCAGCACTGGACTTCTGGATGAGCAGTTCTTC. Translation gives CASTGLLDEQFF.

The J gene is TRBJ2-5, the V gene TRBV6-5; TRBD2 agrees at 10 bases. CDR1 MNHEY and CDR2 SVGAGI come from the germline V gene. J gave up 4 bases and V 0 bases, and 5 bases lay outside the gene matches. This CDR3 is built from 16 residues. CDR3 in amino acids: CASSYSGTSVLETQYF. CDR3 bases: TGTGCCAGCAGTTACTCCGGGACTAGCGTCCTAGAGACCCAGTACTTC.

At least ten counts were recorded for this clone. The V and J genes are TRBV11-2 and TRBJ1-6, with D possibly TRBD1 on 5 matching bases. V dropped 3 bases and J dropped 9 bases, with 9 bases sitting between them. Germline CDR1 SGHAT, CDR2 FQNNGV. This CDR3 is 13 amino acids long. CDR3 protein: CASSFGGGSPLHF. The CDR3 DNA reads as TGTGCCAGCAGCTTTGGGGGAGGTTCACCCCTCCACTTT.

The chain recombines TRBV23-1 with TRBJ2-2; 7 bases are shared with TRBD1. TRBV23-1 counts as an open reading frame of uncertain function. The CDR3 is 17 residues long. V lost 4 bases and J lost 0; bases outside the gene matches: 8. In DNA, the CDR3 is TGCGCCAGCAGTCTCCGTCGACAGGGTGCGAACACCGGGGAGCTGTTTTTT. As protein: CASSLRRQGANTGELFF.

The V gene is TRBV15, the J gene TRBJ2-3; TRBD1 might be the D (5 bases). Germline lookup yields CDR1 LNHNV and CDR2 YYDKDF (reference sequence). CDR3 length: 14 amino acids. Trimming shortened V by 1 base and J by 0 bases, and 5 bases separated the two germline ends. CDR3 residues: CATSRGQSTDTQYF. In DNA, the CDR3 is TGTGCCACCAGCAGAGGACAGAGCACAGATACGCAGTATTTT.